This T cell receptor beta chain was obtained from a study of T cells after yellow fever vaccination. MiXCR was run by TCRdb on the 5' RACE reads, yielding one entry per CDR3 protein. The data show around 230,000 distinct CDR3 sequences, roughly 6.2% seen once. This clonotype has a handful of counts. Antigen specificity is unknown. Regarding the study as a whole: Peaking on day 5 versus 15, the secondary response was faster but weaker.

The CDR3 sequence is 15 residues long. J lost 0 bases, V lost 5 bases, and 3 bases had no gene match. The origin of this receptor is a man aged 30 to 45 who received the YFV17D yellow fever vaccine. V is TRBV12-3 or TRBV12-4 and J is TRBJ2-2; 7 positions agree with TRBD1. Sequences were derived from CD4+ T cells sorted from PBMCs, sampled on the day of the yellow fever booster vaccination. The CDR3 reads CASSTGTANTGELFF. The CDR3 coding sequence is TGTGCCAGCAGTACAGGGACAGCGAACACCGGGGAGCTGTTTTTT.